Shown below are 2 T cell receptor beta chains from a single sample sequenced in a study of regulatory T cells in long-lasting Graves disease. Described time point: newly diagnosed GD, antithyroid drugs for less than 3 months. Construction of the TCR library relied on RNA isolated from PBMCs. Libraries of TCR beta came from iRepertoire HTBI primers plus Arm-PCR of CDR3 regions. TCRdb re-derived calls from the multiplex PCR reads in MiXCR, one entry per CDR3 protein. The sample comprises under 800,000 distinct CDR3 sequences, about 15% of which are singletons, and 15% to 20% rests with the top ten. These sequences were also reported in another study, on T cells in Graves' hyperthyroidism and ophthalmopathy.

Sequenced here: peripheral blood mononuclear cells (PBMCs), sampled at new diagnosis, from a patient treated with antithyroid drugs. These receptor sequences come from a woman in her 30s with Graves disease.

This clonotype showed up many times. The V call is TRBV30, the J call TRBJ2-1; D is undetermined. Deletions cut 1 base from V and 4 bases from J, with 5 bases between. There are 12 residues in the CDR3. Germline lookup yields CDR1 GTSNPN and CDR2 SVGIG (reference sequence). The CDR3 sequence is CAWSEVYNEQFF. The CDR3 region has the DNA TGTGCCTGGAGTGAGGTTTACAATGAGCAGTTCTTC.

The chain joins TRBV10-2 to TRBJ2-3; 8 positions match TRBD1. The V gene end was trimmed by 4 bases and the J gene end by 2 bases; junction bases not matched to a gene: 5. This CDR3 contains 15 residues. Germline values: CDR1 WSHSY, CDR2 SAAADI. The CDR3 nucleotides read TGCGCCAGCAGTGTGAGACAGGGGAACACAGATACGCAGTATTTT. This sequence encodes CASSVRQGNTDTQYF.